This TCR beta chain was obtained from a study of blood T cell repertoires in COVID-19. Participant-reported clinical history was the basis for cohort assignment. Produced via immunoSEQ multiplex PCR; TCRdb's table is partial and in-frame only. In the table there are 100,000 to 150,000 clones, around 88% of which are singletons. Trimming removed 4 bases from V and 6 bases from J, with 17 bases in between. The CDR3 extends over 14 amino acids. Germline CDR1 is SGHRS and CDR2 is YFSETQ. This sequence joins TRBV5-1 and TRBJ2-7, with a weak D call TRBD1 (6 bases). The sequence was collected from a woman between 50 and 59 years old who had recovered from COVID-19. The specimen sequenced was PBMCs or T cells enriched from blood (not recorded which). The CDR3 DNA reads as TGCGCCAGCAGCCAGTCTTTGGGGGCCCCCGAGCAGTACTTC. Encoded protein: CASSQSLGAPEQYF.